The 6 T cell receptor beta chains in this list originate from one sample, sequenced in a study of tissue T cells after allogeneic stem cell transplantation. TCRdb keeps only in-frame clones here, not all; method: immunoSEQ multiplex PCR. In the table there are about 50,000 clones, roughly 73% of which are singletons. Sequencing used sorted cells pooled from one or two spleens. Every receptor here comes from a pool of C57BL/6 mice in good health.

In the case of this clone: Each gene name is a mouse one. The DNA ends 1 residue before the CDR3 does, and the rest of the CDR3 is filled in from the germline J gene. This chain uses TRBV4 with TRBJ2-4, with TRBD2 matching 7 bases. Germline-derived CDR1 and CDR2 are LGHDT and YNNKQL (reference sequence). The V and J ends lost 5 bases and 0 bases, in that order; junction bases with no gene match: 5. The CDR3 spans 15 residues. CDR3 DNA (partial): TGTGCCAGCAGCCAATGGGGGGTTAGTCAAAACACCTTGTAC. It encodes CASSQWGVSQNTLY. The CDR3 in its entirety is CASSQWGVSQNTLYF.

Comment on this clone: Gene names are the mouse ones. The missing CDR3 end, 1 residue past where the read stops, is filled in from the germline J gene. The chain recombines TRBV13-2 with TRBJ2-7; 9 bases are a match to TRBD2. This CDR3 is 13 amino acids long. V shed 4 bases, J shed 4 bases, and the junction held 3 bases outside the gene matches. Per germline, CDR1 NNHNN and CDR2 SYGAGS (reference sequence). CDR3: CASGTGGSYEQYF. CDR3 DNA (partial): TGTGCCAGCGGTACTGGGGGGTCATATGAACAGTAC.

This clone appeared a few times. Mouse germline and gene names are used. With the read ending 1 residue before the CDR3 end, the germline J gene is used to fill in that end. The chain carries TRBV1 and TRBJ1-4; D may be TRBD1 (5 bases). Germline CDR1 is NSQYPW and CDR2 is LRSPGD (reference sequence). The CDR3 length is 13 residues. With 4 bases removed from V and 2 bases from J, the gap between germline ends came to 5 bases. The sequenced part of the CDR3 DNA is TGCACCTGCAGTGGGACATCCAACGAAAGATTATTT. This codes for CTCSGTSNERLF. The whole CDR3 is CTCSGTSNERLFF.

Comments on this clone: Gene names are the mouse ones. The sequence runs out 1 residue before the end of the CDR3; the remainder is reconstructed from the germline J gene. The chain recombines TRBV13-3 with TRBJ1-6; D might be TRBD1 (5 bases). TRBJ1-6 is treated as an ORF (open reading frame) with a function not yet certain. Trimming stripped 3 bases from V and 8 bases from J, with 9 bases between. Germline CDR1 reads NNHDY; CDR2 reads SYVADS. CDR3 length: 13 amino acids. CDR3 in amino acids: CASSGGVDSPLYF. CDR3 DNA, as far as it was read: TGTGCCAGCAGTGGAGGGGTTGATTCGCCCCTCTAC.

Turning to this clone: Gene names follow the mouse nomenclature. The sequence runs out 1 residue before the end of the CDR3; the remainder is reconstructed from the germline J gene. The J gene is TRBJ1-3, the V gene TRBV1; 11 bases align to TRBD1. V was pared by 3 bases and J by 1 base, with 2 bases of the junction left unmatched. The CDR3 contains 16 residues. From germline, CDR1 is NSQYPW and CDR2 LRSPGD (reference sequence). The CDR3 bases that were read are TGCACCTGCAGTGCCCGGGACAGGGGGTCTGGAAATACGCTCTAT. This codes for CTCSARDRGSGNTLY. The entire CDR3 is CTCSARDRGSGNTLYF.

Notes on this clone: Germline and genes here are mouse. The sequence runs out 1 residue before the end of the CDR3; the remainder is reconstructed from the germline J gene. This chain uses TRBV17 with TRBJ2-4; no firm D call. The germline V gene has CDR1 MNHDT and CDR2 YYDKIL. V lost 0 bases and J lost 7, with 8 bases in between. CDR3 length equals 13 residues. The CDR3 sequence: CASSRDPGDTLYF. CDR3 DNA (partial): TGTGCTAGCAGTAGAGACCCAGGAGACACCTTGTAC.